This TCR beta chain was sequenced for a study of early T cells in non-severe SARS-CoV-2 infection. With 3 bases clipped from V and 2 bases from J, the junction kept 7 bases outside the gene matches. CDR3 size: 14 residues. Germline loops: CDR1 DFQATT, CDR2 SNEGSKA (reference sequence). TCRdb re-derived calls from the 5' RACE reads in MiXCR, one entry per CDR3 protein. Of roughly 70,000 distinct CDR3 sequences in the sample, around 18% were seen once. The sequence was obtained from an adult who was a healthcare worker with PCR-confirmed SARS-CoV-2 infection or an uninfected control (not recorded which). The material sequenced was whole blood, taken at baseline. The genes are TRBV20-1 and TRBJ2-7, with 7 bases that match TRBD2. The CDR3 loop is CSASRLAAPYEQYF. The CDR3 nucleotides read TGCAGTGCTAGTAGGCTAGCGGCTCCCTACGAGCAGTACTTC.